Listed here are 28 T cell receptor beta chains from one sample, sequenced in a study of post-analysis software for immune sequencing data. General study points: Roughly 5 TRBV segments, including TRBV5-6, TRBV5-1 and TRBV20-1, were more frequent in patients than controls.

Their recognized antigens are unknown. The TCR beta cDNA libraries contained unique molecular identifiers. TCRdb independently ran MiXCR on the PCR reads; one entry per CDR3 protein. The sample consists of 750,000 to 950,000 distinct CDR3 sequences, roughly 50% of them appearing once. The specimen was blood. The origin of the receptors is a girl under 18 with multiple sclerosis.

The CDR3 sequence is CASSRRQDTYNEQFF. The DNA for the CDR3 is TGTGCCAGCAGTCGCCGACAGGATACCTACAATGAGCAGTTCTTC. The V and J genes are TRBV6-5 and TRBJ2-1, with D perhaps TRBD1 (6 bases). The CDR3 has 15 amino acids. V lost 5 bases and J lost 2, with 13 bases in between. Germline CDR1 MNHEY, CDR2 SVGAGI.

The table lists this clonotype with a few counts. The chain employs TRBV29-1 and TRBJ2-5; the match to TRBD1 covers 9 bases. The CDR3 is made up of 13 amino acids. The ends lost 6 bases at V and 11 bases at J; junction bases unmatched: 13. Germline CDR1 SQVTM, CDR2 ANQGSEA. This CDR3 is CSVATGTGKRQYF. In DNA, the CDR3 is TGCAGCGTCGCTACCGGGACAGGGAAGAGGCAGTACTTC. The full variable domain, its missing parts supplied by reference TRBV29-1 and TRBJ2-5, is SAVISQKPSRDICQRGTSLTIQCQVDSQVTMMFWYRQQPGQSLTLIATANQGSEATYESGFVIDKFPISRPNLTFSTLTVSNMSPEDSSIYLCSVATGTGKRQYFGPGTRLLVL.

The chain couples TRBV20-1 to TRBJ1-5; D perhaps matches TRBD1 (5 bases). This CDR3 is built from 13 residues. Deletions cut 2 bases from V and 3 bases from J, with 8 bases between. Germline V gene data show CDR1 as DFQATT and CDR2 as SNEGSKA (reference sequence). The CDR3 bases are TGCAGTGCTAGACGGGACCTCAATCAGCCCCAGCATTTT. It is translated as CSARRDLNQPQHF.

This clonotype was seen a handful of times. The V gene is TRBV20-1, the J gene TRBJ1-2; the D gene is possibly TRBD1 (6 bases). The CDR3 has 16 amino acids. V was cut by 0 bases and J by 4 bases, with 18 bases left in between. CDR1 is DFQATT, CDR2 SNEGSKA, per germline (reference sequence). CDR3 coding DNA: TGCAGTGCTAGAGATCGGCAAGACAGGAGAAGCTATGGCTACACCTTC. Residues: CSARDRQDRRSYGYTF.

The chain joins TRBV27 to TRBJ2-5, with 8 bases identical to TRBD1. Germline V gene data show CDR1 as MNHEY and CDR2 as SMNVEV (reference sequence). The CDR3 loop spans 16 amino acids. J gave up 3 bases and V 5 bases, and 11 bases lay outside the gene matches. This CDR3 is CASSRLYRGLEETQYF. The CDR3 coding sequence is TGTGCCAGCAGTCGGTTATACAGGGGGTTGGAAGAGACCCAGTACTTC.

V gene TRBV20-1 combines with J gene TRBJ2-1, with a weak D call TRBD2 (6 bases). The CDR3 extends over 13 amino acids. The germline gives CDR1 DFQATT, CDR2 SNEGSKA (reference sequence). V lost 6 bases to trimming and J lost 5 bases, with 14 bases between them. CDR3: CSAGGEVDNEQFF. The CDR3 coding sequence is TGCAGTGCCGGTGGGGAGGTCGACAATGAGCAGTTCTTC.

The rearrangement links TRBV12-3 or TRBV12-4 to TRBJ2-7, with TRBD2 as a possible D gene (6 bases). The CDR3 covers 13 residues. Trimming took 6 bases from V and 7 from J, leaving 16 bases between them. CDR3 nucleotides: TGTGCCAGCAGCCCTAAGACCCGGGAGGAGCAGTACTTC. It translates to CASSPKTREEQYF.

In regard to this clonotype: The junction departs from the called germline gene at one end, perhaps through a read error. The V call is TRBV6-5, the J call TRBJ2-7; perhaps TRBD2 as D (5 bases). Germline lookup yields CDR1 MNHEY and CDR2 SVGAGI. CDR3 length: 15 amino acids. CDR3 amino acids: CTSSYAGQAVYEQYF. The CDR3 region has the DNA TGTACCAGCAGTTACGCGGGTCAGGCCGTCTACGAGCAGTACTTC.

The CDR3 nucleotides are TGTGCCAGCAGCTTAGTCGCCACCTTCATGGGGACTGAAGCTTTCTTT. Its translation: CASSLVATFMGTEAFF. J is TRBJ1-1 and V is TRBV7-9; D is undetermined. CDR1 and CDR2 from the germline V gene are SEHNR and FQNEAQ (reference sequence). V shed 1 base and J shed 5 bases, with 17 bases lying between them. This CDR3 has 16 residues.

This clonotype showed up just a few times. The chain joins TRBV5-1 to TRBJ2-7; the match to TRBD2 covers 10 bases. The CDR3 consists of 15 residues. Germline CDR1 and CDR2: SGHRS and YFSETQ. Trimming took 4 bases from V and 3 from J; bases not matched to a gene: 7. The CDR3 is CASSLRTSGVYEQYF. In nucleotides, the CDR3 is TGCGCCAGCAGCCTCCGCACTAGCGGGGTCTACGAGCAGTACTTC.

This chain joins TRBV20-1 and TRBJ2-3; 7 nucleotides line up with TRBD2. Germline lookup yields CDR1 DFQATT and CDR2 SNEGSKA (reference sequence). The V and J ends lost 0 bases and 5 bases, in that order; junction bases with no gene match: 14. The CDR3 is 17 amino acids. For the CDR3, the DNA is TGCAGTGCTAGAGATCAAGCTGCAGGGACTATCGGAGATACGCAGTATTTT. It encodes CSARDQAAGTIGDTQYF.

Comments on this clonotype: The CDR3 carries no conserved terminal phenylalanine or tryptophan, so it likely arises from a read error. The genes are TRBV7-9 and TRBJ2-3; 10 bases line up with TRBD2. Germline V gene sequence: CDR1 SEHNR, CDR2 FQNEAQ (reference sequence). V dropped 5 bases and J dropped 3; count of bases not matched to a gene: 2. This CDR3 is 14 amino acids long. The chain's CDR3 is CASSLTSGTDTQYL. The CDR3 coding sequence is TGTGCCAGCAGCCTGACTAGCGGGACAGATACGCAGTATCTT.

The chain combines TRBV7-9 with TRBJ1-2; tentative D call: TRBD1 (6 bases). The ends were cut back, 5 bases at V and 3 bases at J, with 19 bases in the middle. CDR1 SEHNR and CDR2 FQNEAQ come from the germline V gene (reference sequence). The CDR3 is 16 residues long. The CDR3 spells CASSGGDIPLHYGYTF. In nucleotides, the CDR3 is TGTGCCAGCAGCGGGGGGGACATTCCCCTCCACTATGGCTACACCTTC. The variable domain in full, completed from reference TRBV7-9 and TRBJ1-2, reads DTGVSQNPRHKITKRGQNVTFRCDPISEHNRLYWYRQTLGQGPEFLTYFQNEAQLEKSRLLSDRFSAERPKGSFSTLEIQRTEQGDSAMYLCASSGGDIPLHYGYTFGSGTRLTVV.

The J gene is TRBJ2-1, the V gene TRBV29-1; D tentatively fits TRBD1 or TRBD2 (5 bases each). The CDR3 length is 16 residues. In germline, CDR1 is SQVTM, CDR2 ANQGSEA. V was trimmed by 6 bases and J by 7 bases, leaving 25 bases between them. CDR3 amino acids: CSVHLLGTSTGNEQFF. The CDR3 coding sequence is TGCAGCGTCCACTTACTAGGGACGTCGACTGGGAATGAGCAGTTCTTC.

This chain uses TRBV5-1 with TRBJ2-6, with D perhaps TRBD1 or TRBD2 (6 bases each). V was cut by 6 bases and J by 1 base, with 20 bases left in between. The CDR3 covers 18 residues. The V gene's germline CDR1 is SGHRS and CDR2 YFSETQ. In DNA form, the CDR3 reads TGCGCCAGCAAGCAACGGGGGCAGGGATCTTCTGGGGCCAACGTCCTGACTTTC. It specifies CASKQRGQGSSGANVLTF.

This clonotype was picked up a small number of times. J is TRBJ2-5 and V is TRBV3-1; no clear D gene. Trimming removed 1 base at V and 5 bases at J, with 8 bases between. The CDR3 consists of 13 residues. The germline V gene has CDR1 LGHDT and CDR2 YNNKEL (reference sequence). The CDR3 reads CASSQGNWETQYF. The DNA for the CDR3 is TGTGCCAGCAGCCAAGGAAACTGGGAGACCCAGTACTTC.

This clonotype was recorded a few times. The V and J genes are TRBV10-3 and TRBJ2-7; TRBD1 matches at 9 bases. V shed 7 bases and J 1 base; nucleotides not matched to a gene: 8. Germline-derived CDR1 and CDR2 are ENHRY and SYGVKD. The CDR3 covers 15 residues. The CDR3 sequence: CAINNGTGWSYEQYF. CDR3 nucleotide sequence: TGTGCCATCAATAACGGGACAGGGTGGTCCTACGAGCAGTACTTC.

The CDR3 sequence is CASSFLQVHNEQFF. CDR3 nucleotide sequence: TGTGCCAGCAGCTTCCTTCAAGTCCACAATGAGCAGTTCTTC. The V gene is TRBV28, the J gene TRBJ2-1, with D unresolved. Germline assignment: CDR1 MDHEN and CDR2 SYDVKM. V gave up 6 bases and J gave up 5 bases, with 14 bases separating them. CDR3 length: 14 amino acids.

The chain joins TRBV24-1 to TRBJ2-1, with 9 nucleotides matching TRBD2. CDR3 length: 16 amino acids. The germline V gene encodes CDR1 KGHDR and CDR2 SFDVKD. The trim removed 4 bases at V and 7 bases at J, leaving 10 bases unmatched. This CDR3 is CATSDVTSGWKNEQFF. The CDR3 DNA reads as TGTGCCACCAGTGACGTGACTAGCGGATGGAAGAATGAGCAGTTCTTC.

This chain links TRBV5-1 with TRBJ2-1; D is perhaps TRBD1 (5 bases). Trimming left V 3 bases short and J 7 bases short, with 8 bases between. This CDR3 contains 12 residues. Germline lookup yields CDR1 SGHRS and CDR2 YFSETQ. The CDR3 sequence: CASSYDRNEQFF. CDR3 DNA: TGCGCCAGCAGCTACGACAGAAATGAGCAGTTCTTC.

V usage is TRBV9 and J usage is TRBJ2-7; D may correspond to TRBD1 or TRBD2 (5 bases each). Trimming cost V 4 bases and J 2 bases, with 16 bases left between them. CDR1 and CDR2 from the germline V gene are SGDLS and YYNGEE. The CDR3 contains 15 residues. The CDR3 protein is CASSPPGTLTYEQYF. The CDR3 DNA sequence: TGTGCCAGCAGCCCCCCCGGGACCCTTACCTACGAGCAGTACTTC.

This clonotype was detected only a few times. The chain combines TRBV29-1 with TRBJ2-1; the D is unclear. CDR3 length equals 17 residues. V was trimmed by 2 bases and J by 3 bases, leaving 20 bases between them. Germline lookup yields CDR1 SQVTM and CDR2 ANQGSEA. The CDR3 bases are TGCAGCGTTGAACGTTTTCCAGGAAAAGTTGACTACAATGAGCAGTTCTTC. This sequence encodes CSVERFPGKVDYNEQFF.

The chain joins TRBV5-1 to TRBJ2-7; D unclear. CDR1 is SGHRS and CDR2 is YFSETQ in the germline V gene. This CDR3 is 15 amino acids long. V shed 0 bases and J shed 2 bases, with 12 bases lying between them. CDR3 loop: CASSLEGARPYEQYF. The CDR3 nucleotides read TGCGCCAGCAGCTTGGAAGGCGCGAGGCCCTACGAGCAGTACTTC.

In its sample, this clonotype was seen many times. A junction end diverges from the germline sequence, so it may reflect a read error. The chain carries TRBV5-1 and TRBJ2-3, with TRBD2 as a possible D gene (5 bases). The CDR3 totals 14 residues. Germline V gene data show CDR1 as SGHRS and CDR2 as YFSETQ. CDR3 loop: CASSRGGSTDTQYF. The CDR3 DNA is TGTGCCAGCAGTCGAGGCGGGAGCACAGATACGCAGTATTTT.

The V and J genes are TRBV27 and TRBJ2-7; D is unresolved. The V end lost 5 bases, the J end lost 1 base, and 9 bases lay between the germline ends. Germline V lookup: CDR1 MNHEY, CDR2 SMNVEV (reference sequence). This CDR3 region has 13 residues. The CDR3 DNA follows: TGTGCCAGCAGTCACCAGATTTCCTACGAGCAGTACTTC. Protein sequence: CASSHQISYEQYF.

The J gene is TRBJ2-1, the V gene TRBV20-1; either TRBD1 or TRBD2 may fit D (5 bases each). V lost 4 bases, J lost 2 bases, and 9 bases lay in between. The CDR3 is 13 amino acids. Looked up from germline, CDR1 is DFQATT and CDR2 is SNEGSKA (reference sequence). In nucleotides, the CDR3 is TGCAGTGCTACCGGGGACGCCTACAATGAGCAGTTCTTC. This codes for CSATGDAYNEQFF.

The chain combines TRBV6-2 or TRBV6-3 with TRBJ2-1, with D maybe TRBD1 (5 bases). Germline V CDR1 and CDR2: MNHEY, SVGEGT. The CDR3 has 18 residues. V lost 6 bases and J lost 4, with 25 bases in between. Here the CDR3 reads CASSHSLMTVGRYNEQFF. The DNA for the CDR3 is TGTGCCAGCAGCCACTCCCTGATGACAGTCGGTCGGTACAATGAGCAGTTCTTC.

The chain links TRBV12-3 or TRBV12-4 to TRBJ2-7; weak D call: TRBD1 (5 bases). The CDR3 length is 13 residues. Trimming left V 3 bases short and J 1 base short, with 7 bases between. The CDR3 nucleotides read TGTGCCAGCAGTTTCAAGGGGTCCTACGAGCAGTACTTC. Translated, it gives CASSFKGSYEQYF.